This entry concerns a single T cell receptor (beta chain). This record belongs to a study of blood T cell repertoires in COVID-19. The CDR3 is made up of 17 amino acids. Trimming took 1 base from V and 3 from J; bases not matched to a gene: 9. In germline, CDR1 is SGHRS, CDR2 YFSETQ. Per the authors' pipeline: Amplification from reference gene primers served as the basis for estimated nucleated cell counts. Data came from immunoSEQ multiplex PCR; TCRdb stores just in-frame clones and leaves some out. V, J and clone size derive from that table, while D and trimming were established from the DNA sequence. The table has 170,000 or so clones, 85% to 90% seen once; the top ten hold roughly 6.2%. Participants spanned ages about 18 to 100 years and resided in about 25 US areas.

V is TRBV5-1 and J is TRBJ2-5; 10 bases line up with TRBD2. The sample consisted of PBMCs or T cells enriched from blood (not recorded which). This TCR came from a middle-aged man who had recovered from COVID-19. This CDR3 reads CASSLIPAGGPEETQYF. CDR3 in DNA: TGCGCCAGCAGCTTGATCCCAGCGGGAGGGCCAGAAGAGACCCAGTACTTC.